The rows below give T cell receptor beta chains drawn from one sample of a study of blood T cell repertoires in COVID-19. Sequencing was performed with immunoSEQ multiplex PCR; in TCRdb, only in-frame clones are kept and a portion is missing. Here the sample spans about 74,000 clones, around four fifths being singletons. Sample: peripheral blood. The receptor set was obtained from a man aged 70 or older with acute or convalescent COVID-19. The CDR3 runs from the conserved cysteine through the conserved F or W. Fields, in order: V gene, clone size, D gene, J gene, CDR3 protein, CDR3 DNA. D genes are given only for firm matches. Rows may omit the clone size; those that give it use once, few, many or a size class.

TRBV7-3,.,TRBD2,TRBJ2-3,CASSTGLAGENNLDTQYF,TGTGCCAGCAGCACCGGACTAGCGGGGGAAAACAATTTGGATACGCAGTATTTT
TRBV18,.,.,TRBJ1-5,CASSPRDKKNQPQHF,TGTGCCAGCTCACCCCGGGACAAAAAAAATCAGCCCCAGCATTTT
TRBV25-1,.,.,TRBJ2-3,CASSEWGGSTDTQYF,TGTGCCAGCAGTGAATGGGGCGGTAGCACAGATACGCAGTATTTT
TRBV2,.,.,TRBJ2-7,CASSGVGVKDDEQYF,TGTGCCAGCAGTGGGGTAGGGGTTAAAGATGACGAGCAGTACTTC
TRBV28,.,.,TRBJ1-3,CASSPAGTPTGNTIYF,TGTGCCAGCAGTCCGGCCGGGACTCCGACCGGAAACACCATATATTTT
TRBV18,.,.,TRBJ1-5,CASSPQSLDQPQHF,TGTGCCAGCTCACCACAGAGCCTCGATCAGCCCCAGCATTTT
TRBV6-5,once,.,TRBJ1-2,CASSYTGGASGYTF,TGTGCCAGCAGTTACACCGGCGGGGCTTCGGGCTACACCTTC
TRBV19,.,.,TRBJ2-7,CASSTGGYEQYF,TGTGCCAGTAGTACAGGGGGGTACGAGCAGTACTTC
TRBV18,.,.,TRBJ1-3,CASSPGSSGNTIYF,TGTGCCAGCTCTCCGGGGAGCTCTGGAAACACCATATATTTT
TRBV9,.,TRBD1,TRBJ1-4,CASSVGLGQGVTNEKLFF,TGTGCCAGCAGCGTAGGCCTGGGACAGGGGGTTACTAATGAAAAACTGTTTTTT
TRBV19,once,.,TRBJ1-2,CASSLQALDGYTF,TGTGCCAGTAGTCTCCAGGCGCTCGATGGCTACACCTTC
TRBV9,.,TRBD2,TRBJ2-1,CASSVSLAGVEQFF,TGTGCCAGCAGCGTTAGCCTAGCGGGAGTGGAGCAGTTCTTC
TRBV27,few,.,TRBJ2-3,CASSFSSTDTQYF,TGTGCCAGCAGTTTCAGTAGCACAGATACGCAGTATTTT
TRBV9,.,.,TRBJ1-3,CASSVGTDLRDTIYF,TGTGCCAGCAGCGTAGGGACCGACCTGAGGGACACCATATATTTT
TRBV5-1,.,.,TRBJ1-2,CASSTRGEGNTF,TGCGCCAGCAGCACACGAGGCGAGGGTAACACCTTC
TRBV19,.,TRBD2,TRBJ2-2,CASRSSGSPLTNTGELFF,TGTGCCAGTCGGTCTAGCGGGAGCCCCCTCACGAACACCGGGGAGCTGTTTTTT
TRBV3-1/TRBV3-2,.,.,TRBJ1-5,CASSPGSNQPQHF,TGTGCCAGCAGCCCAGGTAGCAATCAGCCCCAGCATTTT
TRBV24-1,.,.,TRBJ2-7,CATSGGPRSYEQYF,TGTGCCACCAGTGGGGGCCCTCGCTCCTACGAGCAGTACTTC
TRBV7-6,.,.,TRBJ1-1,CASSPSGFMNTEAFF,TGTGCCAGCAGCCCATCGGGGTTCATGAACACTGAAGCTTTCTTT
TRBV29-1,.,.,TRBJ2-3,CSVSLSTDTQYF,TGCAGCGTCTCACTTAGCACAGATACGCAGTATTTT
TRBV10-3,.,TRBD1,TRBJ1-6,CAISEFWTDRVNSPLHF,TGTGCCATCAGTGAGTTCTGGACCGACAGGGTTAATTCACCCCTCCACTTT
TRBV6-2/TRBV6-3,.,TRBD1,TRBJ1-5,CASSLIRGPHSNQPQHF,TGTGCCAGCAGCCTCATTAGGGGGCCCCATAGCAATCAGCCCCAGCATTTT
TRBV7-3,.,.,TRBJ1-1,CASSTQGKNTEAFF,TGTGCCAGCAGTACCCAGGGGAAAAACACTGAAGCTTTCTTT
TRBV30,few,.,TRBJ1-4,CAWKSLGLRGEKLFF,TGTGCCTGGAAGTCTTTGGGGCTAAGGGGTGAAAAACTGTTTTTT
TRBV5-1,.,.,TRBJ2-5,CASSFGQETQYF,TGCGCCAGCAGCTTCGGCCAAGAGACCCAGTACTTC